This T cell receptor (beta chain) comes out of a study of vaccination and CD4 T cells after COVID-19. Trimming pared 6 bases from V and 5 bases from J, leaving 22 bases between. The CDR3 is made up of 15 amino acids. Germline loops: CDR1 DFQATT, CDR2 SNEGSKA (reference sequence). By share of the sample, this clonotype is medium-sized. Antigen specificity is unknown. Indicated treatment: roughly 10-day PBMC culture with coronavirus spike peptide pools or control peptides (ViraFEST assay). These CD4+ T cells came from an unexposed donor, sampled before the COVID-19 pandemic (2011-2018). Cultured CD4+ T cell DNA was sequenced using the Oncomine TCR Beta short-read assay. MiXCR, run by TCRdb on the PCR reads, gives a single entry per CDR3 protein. The data hold 750 to 1,000 distinct CDR3 sequences, with 17% observed a single time.

The sequence was obtained from a human donor in good health. The sample was CD4+ T cells from blood, cultured in vitro. The chain employs TRBV20-1 and TRBJ1-1; TRBD1 might be the D (5 bases). The chain's CDR3 is CSAFYPRGPGTEAFF. As DNA, the CDR3 is TGCAGTGCGTTTTATCCCCGGGGCCCTGGGACTGAAGCTTTCTTT.